The rows below give T cell receptor beta chains drawn from one sample of a study of cytomegalovirus exposure and HLA in healthy donors. Sequenced by immunoSEQ multiplex PCR; TCRdb stores in-frame clones only, minus some. The table includes about 200,000 clones, about 83% detected once. Sequencing used PBMCs. The receptors come from a man aged 35-49 years in good health and CMV-seronegative. Each CDR3 is given with its conserved first and last residue. The D gene is left open where the match is weak. Size values are once, few and many counts, or a class for expanded clones, and some rows have none.

abundance: .
j_gene: TRBJ2-5
v_gene: TRBV9
d_gene: .
CDR3aa: CASSSGWETQYF
CDR3nt: TGTGCCAGCAGCTCCGGGTGGGAGACCCAGTACTTC

abundance: .
j_gene: TRBJ2-2
v_gene: TRBV29-1
d_gene: .
CDR3aa: CSAQENTGELFF
CDR3nt: TGCAGCGCCCAGGAGAACACCGGGGAGCTGTTTTTT

abundance: .
j_gene: TRBJ2-2
v_gene: TRBV7-3
d_gene: TRBD1
CDR3aa: CASSRLGQGTGELFF
CDR3nt: TGTGCCAGCAGCCGTCTTGGACAGGGAACCGGGGAGCTGTTTTTT

abundance: .
j_gene: TRBJ1-1
v_gene: TRBV28
d_gene: .
CDR3aa: CASSLIGAEAFF
CDR3nt: TGTGCCAGCAGTTTGATCGGGGCTGAAGCTTTCTTT

abundance: .
j_gene: TRBJ1-1
v_gene: TRBV9
d_gene: TRBD1
CDR3aa: CASSVPTGAGTLGNTEAFF
CDR3nt: TGTGCCAGCAGCGTACCGACAGGGGCTGGGACGCTGGGGAACACTGAAGCTTTCTTT

abundance: few
j_gene: TRBJ2-2
v_gene: TRBV5-8
d_gene: TRBD1
CDR3aa: CASSPRGQGLTGELFF
CDR3nt: TGTGCCAGCAGCCCGAGGGGACAGGGACTCACCGGGGAGCTGTTTTTT

abundance: .
j_gene: TRBJ1-1
v_gene: TRBV19
d_gene: TRBD1
CDR3aa: CASRLAGQGWTEAFF
CDR3nt: TGTGCCAGTCGCCTCGCGGGACAGGGGTGGACTGAAGCTTTCTTT

abundance: .
j_gene: TRBJ2-3
v_gene: TRBV19
d_gene: .
CDR3aa: CASSIARRGRTTRYGDTQYF
CDR3nt: TGTGCCAGTAGTATTGCCAGGAGGGGCCGGACTACTCGGTACGGAGATACGCAGTATTTT

abundance: .
j_gene: TRBJ2-5
v_gene: TRBV5-1
d_gene: .
CDR3aa: CASRTPYRGKETQYF
CDR3nt: TGCGCCAGCCGAACCCCCTACCGGGGAAAAGAGACCCAGTACTTC

abundance: .
j_gene: TRBJ1-2
v_gene: TRBV5-4
d_gene: .
CDR3aa: CASSQDWGAGRVGYTF
CDR3nt: TGCGCCAGCAGCCAAGATTGGGGCGCAGGCAGGGTTGGCTACACCTTC

abundance: .
j_gene: TRBJ1-1
v_gene: TRBV19
d_gene: .
CDR3aa: CASSPIPIMNTEAFF
CDR3nt: TGTGCCAGTAGTCCAATCCCCATCATGAACACTGAAGCTTTCTTT

abundance: .
j_gene: TRBJ1-6
v_gene: TRBV4-1
d_gene: .
CDR3aa: CASSQESLGADSPLHF
CDR3nt: TGCGCCAGCAGCCAAGAAAGCCTTGGGGCGGATTCACCCCTCCACTTT

abundance: .
j_gene: TRBJ1-2
v_gene: TRBV11-2
d_gene: TRBD1
CDR3aa: CASSPRDSQYGYTF
CDR3nt: TGTGCCAGCAGCCCTAGGGACAGTCAGTATGGCTACACCTTC

abundance: .
j_gene: TRBJ2-3
v_gene: TRBV7-6
d_gene: TRBD2
CDR3aa: CASSTLGGENTDTQYF
CDR3nt: TGTGCCAGCAGCACTTTGGGGGGGGAAAACACAGATACGCAGTATTTT

abundance: .
j_gene: TRBJ1-2
v_gene: TRBV27
d_gene: TRBD1
CDR3aa: CASSLRTGANYGYTF
CDR3nt: TGTGCCAGCAGTTTACGGACAGGGGCCAACTATGGCTACACCTTC

abundance: .
j_gene: TRBJ2-7
v_gene: TRBV6-5
d_gene: .
CDR3aa: CASSYRRTGSYEQYF
CDR3nt: TGTGCCAGCAGTTACCGTCGAACAGGGAGCTACGAGCAGTACTTC

abundance: few
j_gene: TRBJ2-5
v_gene: TRBV9
d_gene: TRBD2
CDR3aa: CASSPGLAVQETQYF
CDR3nt: TGTGCCAGCAGCCCGGGACTAGCGGTTCAAGAGACCCAGTACTTC

abundance: .
j_gene: TRBJ2-1
v_gene: TRBV6-1
d_gene: .
CDR3aa: CASSEGLVYNEQFF
CDR3nt: TGTGCCAGCAGTGAGGGACTGGTATACAATGAGCAGTTCTTC

abundance: .
j_gene: TRBJ1-5
v_gene: TRBV7-6
d_gene: .
CDR3aa: CASSRGFGQPQHF
CDR3nt: TGTGCCAGCAGCCGAGGGTTCGGTCAGCCCCAGCATTTT

abundance: .
j_gene: TRBJ2-7
v_gene: TRBV9
d_gene: TRBD2
CDR3aa: CASSVGLAAYEQYF
CDR3nt: TGTGCCAGCAGCGTGGGACTAGCGGCCTACGAGCAGTACTTC

abundance: few
j_gene: TRBJ1-2
v_gene: TRBV7-9
d_gene: .
CDR3aa: CSSSLGSVPAGGYTF
CDR3nt: TGTTCCAGCAGCTTGGGGTCTGTCCCGGCGGGGGGCTACACCTTC

abundance: .
j_gene: TRBJ2-3
v_gene: TRBV2
d_gene: .
CDR3aa: CASGRAGGTDTQYF
CDR3nt: TGTGCCAGCGGCAGGGCAGGGGGCACAGATACGCAGTATTTT

abundance: .
j_gene: TRBJ2-3
v_gene: TRBV27
d_gene: .
CDR3aa: CASSSLADTQYF
CDR3nt: TGTGCCAGCAGTTCCCTAGCAGATACGCAGTATTTT

abundance: .
j_gene: TRBJ1-3
v_gene: TRBV10-2
d_gene: .
CDR3aa: CASSEEGHTIYF
CDR3nt: TGCGCCAGCAGTGAGGAGGGCCACACCATATATTTT

abundance: .
j_gene: TRBJ2-7
v_gene: TRBV5-4
d_gene: TRBD1
CDR3aa: CASSSHRDSIYEQYF
CDR3nt: TGTGCCAGCAGCTCCCACCGGGACAGCATATACGAGCAGTACTTC

abundance: few
j_gene: TRBJ1-1
v_gene: TRBV5-1
d_gene: TRBD1
CDR3aa: CASKLGTGMNTEAFF
CDR3nt: TGCGCCAGCAAGTTGGGGACAGGAATGAACACTGAAGCTTTCTTT

abundance: .
j_gene: TRBJ1-4
v_gene: TRBV5-4
d_gene: .
CDR3aa: CASSSDSSNEKLFF
CDR3nt: TGTGCCAGCAGCTCTGACAGCTCTAATGAAAAACTGTTTTTT

abundance: .
j_gene: TRBJ2-2
v_gene: TRBV19
d_gene: TRBD1
CDR3aa: CASSPRQGYTGELFF
CDR3nt: TGTGCCAGTAGTCCCCGACAGGGCTACACCGGGGAGCTGTTTTTT

abundance: .
j_gene: TRBJ1-1
v_gene: TRBV5-1
d_gene: TRBD1
CDR3aa: CASSLGQAKTEAFF
CDR3nt: TGCGCCAGCAGCCTGGGACAGGCTAAGACTGAAGCTTTCTTT

abundance: .
j_gene: TRBJ2-7
v_gene: TRBV7-3
d_gene: .
CDR3aa: CASSLRGSGEQYF
CDR3nt: TGTGCCAGCAGCTTAAGAGGGTCGGGAGAGCAGTACTTC

abundance: .
j_gene: TRBJ1-1
v_gene: TRBV11-2
d_gene: .
CDR3aa: CASSFPPSGMNTEAFF
CDR3nt: TGTGCCAGCAGCTTTCCCCCAAGCGGAATGAACACTGAAGCTTTCTTT

abundance: .
j_gene: TRBJ2-7
v_gene: TRBV5-8
d_gene: .
CDR3aa: CASSSPGWASGYEQYF
CDR3nt: TGTGCCAGCAGCTCTCCGGGGTGGGCAAGTGGTTACGAGCAGTACTTC

abundance: .
j_gene: TRBJ2-5
v_gene: TRBV7-8
d_gene: TRBD1
CDR3aa: CASSSTDRGEETQYF
CDR3nt: TGTGCCAGCAGCTCTACAGACAGGGGGGAAGAGACCCAGTACTTC

abundance: few
j_gene: TRBJ2-7
v_gene: TRBV4-1
d_gene: TRBD2
CDR3aa: CASSPEGLDEQYF
CDR3nt: TGCGCCAGCAGCCCCGAGGGACTAGACGAGCAGTACTTC

abundance: .
j_gene: TRBJ2-6
v_gene: TRBV6-4
d_gene: .
CDR3aa: CASSDQGRAGANVLTF
CDR3nt: TGTGCCAGCAGTGACCAGGGGAGGGCTGGGGCCAACGTCCTGACTTTC

abundance: .
j_gene: TRBJ1-1
v_gene: TRBV29-1
d_gene: TRBD1
CDR3aa: CSVKGAAEAFF
CDR3nt: TGCAGCGTTAAGGGGGCGGCTGAAGCTTTCTTT

abundance: .
j_gene: TRBJ2-3
v_gene: TRBV6-1
d_gene: .
CDR3aa: CASSGQGSGLSTDTQYF
CDR3nt: TGTGCCAGCAGTGGCCAAGGGAGCGGACTTAGCACAGATACGCAGTATTTT

abundance: .
j_gene: TRBJ2-1
v_gene: TRBV5-6
d_gene: .
CDR3aa: CASSLWWRSSYNEQFF
CDR3nt: TGTGCCAGCAGCCTGTGGTGGAGATCCTCCTACAATGAGCAGTTCTTC

abundance: .
j_gene: TRBJ2-7
v_gene: TRBV27
d_gene: TRBD1
CDR3aa: CASSRTGESSYEQYF
CDR3nt: TGTGCCAGCAGTCGGACAGGGGAGAGCTCCTACGAGCAGTACTTC

abundance: .
j_gene: TRBJ2-4
v_gene: TRBV18
d_gene: TRBD2
CDR3aa: CASSPLAGGATAKNIQYF
CDR3nt: TGTGCCAGCTCACCACTAGCGGGGGGGGCTACAGCCAAAAACATTCAGTACTTC

abundance: .
j_gene: TRBJ2-3
v_gene: TRBV15
d_gene: TRBD2
CDR3aa: CATSRGLAGVFGTDTQYF
CDR3nt: TGTGCCACCAGCAGGGGACTAGCGGGAGTTTTCGGCACAGATACGCAGTATTTT

abundance: .
j_gene: TRBJ1-5
v_gene: TRBV28
d_gene: TRBD1
CDR3aa: CASSHGQGVRPQHF
CDR3nt: TGTGCCAGCAGCCACGGACAGGGGGTGAGGCCCCAGCATTTT

abundance: .
j_gene: TRBJ2-1
v_gene: TRBV7-6
d_gene: TRBD2
CDR3aa: CASSARSRGDSRSEQFF
CDR3nt: TGTGCCAGCAGCGCCCGAAGCCGGGGGGACTCCAGGAGTGAGCAGTTCTTC

abundance: .
j_gene: TRBJ2-3
v_gene: TRBV9
d_gene: TRBD2
CDR3aa: CASSYGTSGADTQYF
CDR3nt: TGTGCCAGCAGCTACGGGACTAGCGGGGCAGATACGCAGTATTTT

abundance: .
j_gene: TRBJ1-5
v_gene: TRBV5-5
d_gene: .
CDR3aa: CASSLSGFGNQPQHF
CDR3nt: TGTGCCAGCAGCTTATCAGGGTTCGGCAATCAGCCCCAGCATTTT

abundance: .
j_gene: TRBJ2-5
v_gene: TRBV5-1
d_gene: .
CDR3aa: CASFRQQETQYF
CDR3nt: TGCGCCAGCTTCCGACAGCAAGAGACCCAGTACTTC

abundance: .
j_gene: TRBJ2-7
v_gene: TRBV5-6
d_gene: TRBD1
CDR3aa: CASSLGDRGIF
CDR3nt: TGTGCCAGCAGCTTGGGGGACAGGGGGATCTTC

abundance: .
j_gene: TRBJ2-1
v_gene: TRBV30
d_gene: .
CDR3aa: CAWSPTGQSSYNEQFF
CDR3nt: TGTGCCTGGAGCCCAACCGGACAGAGCTCCTACAATGAGCAGTTCTTC

abundance: .
j_gene: TRBJ1-2
v_gene: TRBV7-9
d_gene: .
CDR3aa: CASSLGAEGRADGYTF
CDR3nt: TGTGCCAGCAGCTTAGGGGCTGAAGGGCGGGCGGATGGCTACACCTTC

abundance: .
j_gene: TRBJ1-1
v_gene: TRBV27
d_gene: .
CDR3aa: CASSLRENTEAFF
CDR3nt: TGTGCCAGCAGTTTAAGAGAGAACACTGAAGCTTTCTTT

abundance: .
j_gene: TRBJ1-6
v_gene: TRBV7-8
d_gene: TRBD1
CDR3aa: CASFQGAFYNSPLHF
CDR3nt: TGTGCCAGCTTCCAGGGGGCGTTCTATAATTCACCCCTCCACTTT

abundance: few
j_gene: TRBJ2-7
v_gene: TRBV7-9
d_gene: .
CDR3aa: CASSFEQVSYEQYF
CDR3nt: TGTGCCAGCAGCTTCGAACAGGTCTCCTACGAGCAGTACTTC

abundance: .
j_gene: TRBJ2-2
v_gene: TRBV7-2
d_gene: TRBD2
CDR3aa: CASSLGGTKNTGELFF
CDR3nt: TGTGCCAGCAGCTTAGGGGGGACTAAGAACACCGGGGAGCTGTTTTTT

abundance: .
j_gene: TRBJ2-1
v_gene: TRBV5-4
d_gene: .
CDR3aa: CASSSGASSYNEQFF
CDR3nt: TGTGCCAGCAGCTCAGGGGCCAGCTCCTACAATGAGCAGTTCTTC

abundance: .
j_gene: TRBJ1-1
v_gene: TRBV30
d_gene: .
CDR3aa: CAWSPSPRTEAFF
CDR3nt: TGTGCCTGGAGTCCCTCTCCGCGCACTGAAGCTTTCTTT

abundance: .
j_gene: TRBJ1-1
v_gene: TRBV7-9
d_gene: .
CDR3aa: CASSPTGNTEAFF
CDR3nt: TGTGCCAGCAGCCCAACAGGGAACACTGAAGCTTTCTTT

abundance: .
j_gene: TRBJ2-1
v_gene: TRBV7-6
d_gene: TRBD2
CDR3aa: CASSPMASGGLGDEQFF
CDR3nt: TGTGCCAGCAGCCCAATGGCTAGCGGGGGTCTAGGGGATGAGCAGTTCTTC

abundance: .
j_gene: TRBJ2-2
v_gene: TRBV9
d_gene: .
CDR3aa: CASSVAEGTFDTGELFF
CDR3nt: TGTGCCAGCAGCGTAGCTGAGGGGACTTTCGACACCGGGGAGCTGTTTTTT

abundance: .
j_gene: TRBJ2-5
v_gene: TRBV9
d_gene: .
CDR3aa: CASSVAGAGETQYF
CDR3nt: TGTGCCAGCAGCGTGGCAGGGGCCGGCGAGACCCAGTACTTC

abundance: few
j_gene: TRBJ2-1
v_gene: TRBV7-2
d_gene: .
CDR3aa: CASMGLATYNEQFF
CDR3nt: TGTGCCAGCATGGGCCTCGCCACCTACAATGAGCAGTTCTTC